These 17 T cell receptor beta chains were sequenced from one sample in a study of blood T cells in healthy people across ages. Sample-barcoded 5' priming and a J-beta primer mix drove a second PCR of roughly 6 to 12 cycles. In TCRdb, the 5' RACE reads were re-called with MiXCR into one record per CDR3 protein. This sample has roughly 1,300,000 distinct CDR3 sequences; around 55% occur once, and the top ten carry over 5%. Specimen: blood. These TCRs come from a man between 18 and 29 years old in good health.

This clonotype was seen ten or more times. The gene calls are TRBV4-1 and TRBJ2-3; D gene unclear. The germline gives CDR1 MGHRA, CDR2 YSYEKL. CDR3 size: 12 residues. The V and J ends lost 1 base and 4 bases respectively, with 3 bases between them. In DNA form, the CDR3 reads TGCGCCAGCAGCCAAGGTCCAGATACGCAGTATTTT. This encodes CASSQGPDTQYF.

The gene calls are TRBV4-2 and TRBJ2-7; 8 positions agree with TRBD2. Germline V lookup: CDR1 LGHNA, CDR2 YNFKEQ. J lost 3 bases, V lost 6 bases, and 19 bases had no gene match. CDR3 length: 18 amino acids. This CDR3 is CASSHLMDPAGAFYEQYF. In DNA form, the CDR3 reads TGTGCCAGCAGTCACTTAATGGACCCAGCGGGGGCCTTCTACGAGCAGTACTTC.

Only a few counts were recorded for this clonotype. V is TRBV5-1 and J is TRBJ2-3; 9 positions match TRBD1. The CDR3 runs to 14 residues. Germline V gene data show CDR1 as SGHRS and CDR2 as YFSETQ. The ends lost 5 bases at V and 3 bases at J; junction bases unmatched: 4. The DNA for the CDR3 is TGCGCCAGCAGACCGGGACAGGGAACAGATACGCAGTATTTT. Its protein is CASRPGQGTDTQYF.

This clonotype was found a few times. The chain recombines TRBV29-1 with TRBJ1-4; 8 bases agree with TRBD1. The CDR3 totals 13 residues. The ends lost 4 bases at V and 7 bases at J; junction bases unmatched: 5. Germline V gene data show CDR1 as SQVTM and CDR2 as ANQGSEA. DNA of the CDR3: TGCAGCGTTGGAACAGGGGGTGTTGAAAAACTGTTTTTT. It translates to CSVGTGGVEKLFF.

The genes are TRBV7-8 and TRBJ2-7; no clear D gene. Germline CDR1 is SGHVS and CDR2 is FQNEAQ. This CDR3 is built from 13 residues. Trimming took 6 bases from V and 1 from J, leaving 10 bases between them. Written as DNA, the CDR3 is TGTGCCAGCAGTGGAGACATGTCCTACGAGCAGTACTTC. It specifies CASSGDMSYEQYF.

The gene calls are TRBV20-1 and TRBJ2-4, with D uncertain. The end of the DNA aligns better with TRBJ2-5, so the J call may be wrong. The CDR3 length is 14 residues. Germline V lookup: CDR1 DFQATT, CDR2 SNEGSKA (reference sequence). The DNA for the CDR3 is TGCAGTGCTCCGCCACTTTGGACCACAGAGACCCAGTACTTC. It codes for CSAPPLWTTETQYF.

This clonotype showed up just a few times. The V and J genes are TRBV21-1 and TRBJ2-5; TRBD1, as called in the table, went unchecked against the DNA. TRBV21-1 counts as a pseudogene. The CDR3 has 16 residues. The DNA for the CDR3 is TGTGCCAGCAGCAAAGTTATGGACAGGGACCTTAGGGAGCAGTACTTC. Protein product: CASSKVMDRDLREQYF.

This clonotype has more than one count but fewer than ten. This chain connects TRBV4-3 to TRBJ2-3; D is uncertain. Germline CDR1 is LGHNA and CDR2 is YSLEER. The CDR3 covers 18 residues. Trimming shortened V by 1 base and J by 0 bases, and 17 bases separated the two germline ends. The CDR3 region has the DNA TGCGCCAGCAGCCAAGGGTGGACGGCCTTAGGAAGCACAGATACGCAGTATTTT. This translates into CASSQGWTALGSTDTQYF.

The V and J genes are TRBV25-1 and TRBJ1-5; 8 bases are a match to TRBD1. Germline V gene sequence: CDR1 MGHDK, CDR2 SYGVNS. CDR3 length: 13 residues. The ends lost 7 bases at V and 6 bases at J; junction bases unmatched: 5. As DNA, the CDR3 is TGTGCCAGCACAGGACAGGGAGTTCAGCCCCAGCATTTT. Protein sequence: CASTGQGVQPQHF. The full variable domain, in which reference TRBV25-1 and TRBJ1-5 provide the parts outside the CDR3, is EADIYQTPRYLVIGTGKKITLECSQTMGHDKMYWYQQDPGMELHLIHYSYGVNSTEKGDLSSESTVSRIRTEHFPLTLESARPSHTSQYLCASTGQGVQPQHFGDGTRLSIL.

The rearrangement uses TRBV3-1 and TRBJ2-5, with D maybe TRBD1 (6 bases). CDR1 is LGHDT and CDR2 is YNNKEL in the germline V gene (reference sequence). The length of the CDR3 is 19 residues. Trimming left V 7 bases short and J 1 base short, with 28 bases between. Written as DNA, the CDR3 is TGTGCCAGCACCCCTTGGGGGCCCCCTGGTGCCTCGACCCAAGAGACCCAGTACTTC. It yields the protein CASTPWGPPGASTQETQYF.

J is TRBJ1-1 and V is TRBV14, with D unclear. This CDR3 region has 12 residues. The V gene lost 2 bases and the J gene lost 8 bases, with 9 bases spanning the gap. Germline V lookup: CDR1 SGHDN, CDR2 FVKESK. In nucleotides, the CDR3 is TGTGCCAGCAGCCAATCTTGGCACGAAGCTTTCTTT. Residues: CASSQSWHEAFF. Complete variable domain (other parts from reference TRBV14 and TRBJ1-1): EAGVTQFPSHSVIEKGQTVTLRCDPISGHDNLYWYRRVMGKEIKFLLHFVKESKQDESGMPNNRFLAERTGGTYSTLKVQPAELEDSGVYFCASSQSWHEAFFGQGTRLTVV.

The chain uses TRBV20-1 and TRBJ2-5; the D is unclear. The CDR3 totals 16 residues. In germline, CDR1 is DFQATT, CDR2 SNEGSKA (reference sequence). Between the trimmed V and J ends, which lost 6 bases and 4 bases, there was a span of 24 bases. The CDR3 DNA is TGCAGTGCCCCGCCCCACAGAGGCGGAACTATAGAGACCCAGTACTTC. As protein: CSAPPHRGGTIETQYF.

The gene calls are TRBV21-1 and TRBJ2-7; the table's D call of TRBD1 was not tested on the DNA. TRBV21-1 represents a pseudogene. CDR3 size: 15 residues. As DNA, the CDR3 is TGTGCCAGCCTGGGACAGGGACCAATTTCCTACGAGCAGTACTTC. Residues: CASLGQGPISYEQYF.

This chain connects TRBV25-1 to TRBJ2-4, with no clear D. The DNA end lines up better with TRBJ2-7; the J call may be wrong. Germline V gene lookup returns CDR1 MGHDK and CDR2 SYGVNS. The CDR3 is 14 amino acids. The CDR3 nucleotides are TGTGCCAGCAGTGAATATAACCGTGTCGACGAGCAGTACTTC. It translates to CASSEYNRVDEQYF.

CDR3 bases: TGTGCCACCAGCAGAGCCCGAGACGCTAATGAAAAACTGTTTTTT. Its translation: CATSRARDANEKLFF. The rearrangement links TRBV15 to TRBJ1-4; D remains ambiguous. Trimming removed 1 base from V and 3 bases from J, with 9 bases in between. The CDR3 runs to 15 residues. Germline CDR1 reads LNHNV; CDR2 reads YYDKDF (reference sequence).

The J gene is TRBJ2-1, the V gene TRBV20-1; 12 positions agree with TRBD2. Germline CDR1 reads DFQATT; CDR2 reads SNEGSKA (reference sequence). This CDR3 is 16 amino acids long. J lost 8 bases, V lost 1 base, and 9 bases had no gene match. CDR3 in amino acids: CSARGAPSGRGDEQFF. The CDR3 bases are TGCAGTGCTAGAGGGGCCCCTAGCGGGAGGGGGGATGAGCAGTTCTTC.

A few counts support this clonotype. This chain joins TRBV7-9 and TRBJ2-1; tentative D call: TRBD1 (5 bases). V was shortened by 7 bases and J by 10 bases, with 17 bases between the two germline ends. The germline V gene has CDR1 SEHNR and CDR2 FQNEAQ (reference sequence). This CDR3 comprises 13 residues. The DNA for the CDR3 is TGTGCCAGCACGTCGACAGAAAGCACCGAGCAGTTCTTC. Its protein product is CASTSTESTEQFF.